The 10 T cell receptor beta chains in this list originate from one sample, sequenced in a study of blood T cell repertoires in COVID-19. Measured with immunoSEQ multiplex PCR; TCRdb has only the in-frame clones, and not every one. Found here are fewer than 20,000 clones, about 88% of them singletons; the top ten hold 9.8%. Sequencing was carried out using peripheral blood. These receptors were collected from a man aged 40-49 years with active COVID-19.

The chain links TRBV7-2 to TRBJ2-3; a possible D gene is TRBD1 (7 bases). CDR1 SGHTA and CDR2 FQGNSA come from the germline V gene. The CDR3 spans 16 residues. V lost 5 bases to trimming and J lost 2 bases, with 17 bases between them. CDR3 DNA: TGTGCCAGCAGCCTAGGAGGGGGCCTATACACAGATACGCAGTATTTT. Translation: CASSLGGGLYTDTQYF.

This rearrangement joins TRBV7-9 to TRBJ2-7, with TRBD1 matching over 8 bases. Looked up from germline, CDR1 is SEHNR and CDR2 is FQNEAQ (reference sequence). The CDR3 loop spans 16 amino acids. V was pared by 1 base and J by 2 bases, with 7 bases of the junction left unmatched. CDR3 region: CASSLVGDRNAYEQYF. In DNA form, the CDR3 reads TGTGCCAGCAGCTTAGTCGGGGACAGGAACGCCTACGAGCAGTACTTC. Full variable domain (rest looked up from reference TRBV7-9 and TRBJ2-7): DTGVSQNPRHKITKRGQNVTFRCDPISEHNRLYWYRQTLGQGPEFLTYFQNEAQLEKSRLLSDRFSAERPKGSFSTLEIQRTEQGDSAMYLCASSLVGDRNAYEQYFGPGTRLTVT.

Here the CDR3 reads CASSQEGGLAALYEQYF. The CDR3 DNA is TGTGCCAGCAGCCAAGAAGGAGGACTAGCGGCGTTGTACGAGCAGTACTTC. The chain couples TRBV3-1 (or the pseudogene TRBV3-2) to TRBJ2-7, with TRBD2 identical over 10 bases. Trimming removed 0 bases from V and 4 bases from J; junction bases left unmatched: 9. The CDR3 consists of 17 residues. Germline CDR1 is LGHDT and CDR2 is YNNKEL (reference sequence).

V and J are TRBV11-2 and TRBJ2-7; 8 positions match TRBD2. Losses at the gene ends were 5 bases for V and 4 bases for J; bases not matched to a gene: 16. The CDR3 covers 17 residues. Germline CDR1 and CDR2: SGHAT and FQNNGV. The CDR3 nucleotides are TGTGCCAGCAGCCCACGCGGACTAGCCGCTAAGTATTACGAGCAGTACTTC. This gives the protein CASSPRGLAAKYYEQYF. Together with reference TRBV11-2 and TRBJ2-7, the CDR3 gives the full variable domain: EAGVAQSPRYKIIEKRQSVAFWCNPISGHATLYWYQQILGQGPKLLIQFQNNGVVDDSQLPKDRFSAERLKGVDSTLKIQPAKLEDSAVYLCASSPRGLAAKYYEQYFGPGTRLTVT.

The CDR3 region is CASSYRAHGIQYF. In nucleotides, the CDR3 is TGTGCCAGCAGTTACAGGGCCCATGGCATTCAGTACTTC. This chain joins TRBV27 and TRBJ2-4; D possibly corresponds to TRBD1 (6 bases). The V gene's germline CDR1 is MNHEY and CDR2 SMNVEV (reference sequence). Trimming cost V 4 bases and J 9 bases, with 13 bases left between them. This CDR3 has 13 residues.

The chain is built from TRBV7-9 and TRBJ2-3, with D possibly being TRBD1 (5 bases). The CDR3 loop spans 15 amino acids. Germline CDR1 reads SEHNR; CDR2 reads FQNEAQ (reference sequence). The V and J ends lost 3 bases and 3 bases respectively, with 13 bases between them. The CDR3 sequence: CASSFTGPVTDTQYF. CDR3 sequence (DNA): TGTGCCAGCAGCTTTACAGGTCCAGTAACAGATACGCAGTATTTT.

V usage is TRBV7-2 and J usage is TRBJ2-7; 7 nucleotides line up with TRBD1. V lost 5 bases, J lost 4 bases, and 11 bases stayed unmatched. Germline loops: CDR1 SGHTA, CDR2 FQGNSA. CDR3 length: 15 amino acids. The CDR3 region has the DNA TGTGCCAGCAGCCCAAGGACAGGTTCGGTGTACGAGCAGTACTTC. It encodes CASSPRTGSVYEQYF.

CDR3 residues: CASSQGDSVNQPQHF. Written as DNA, the CDR3 is TGTGCCAGCAGCCAAGGGGACAGTGTTAATCAGCCCCAGCATTTT. The genes are TRBV11-1 and TRBJ1-5, with 7 bases matching TRBD1. V shed 5 bases and J 4 bases; nucleotides not matched to a gene: 8. The CDR3 sequence is 15 residues long. From germline, CDR1 is SGHAT and CDR2 FQDESV (reference sequence).

The chain combines TRBV24-1 with TRBJ2-1; 8 bases are a match to TRBD2. V shed 2 bases and J 9 bases; nucleotides not matched to a gene: 11. CDR1 and CDR2 (germline): KGHDR, SFDVKD. The CDR3 runs to 16 residues. The DNA for the CDR3 is TGTGCCACCAGTGATTCCCGATCGATAGCGGGAATTGAGCAGTTCTTC. It codes for CATSDSRSIAGIEQFF.

V is TRBV3-1 (or the pseudogene TRBV3-2) and J is TRBJ1-2; D may be TRBD1 (5 bases). V was shortened by 4 bases and J by 7 bases, with 10 bases between the two germline ends. This CDR3 is built from 12 residues. CDR1 and CDR2 (germline): LGHDT, YNNKEL (reference sequence). CDR3 protein: CASSRQTSGYTF. In DNA, the CDR3 is TGTGCCAGCAGCCGACAGACCAGTGGCTACACCTTC.